This T cell receptor beta chain is from a study of T cells in localized non-small cell lung cancer. Findings of the study overall: A higher density of T cells in blood coincided with extended overall survival. Adjacent lung exhibited a median of about 56 among the 100 most abundant tumor clones. Measurement of T cell clonality placed uninvolved adjacent lung highest, above the level in tumor.

Clones were read by immunoSEQ multiplex PCR, and TCRdb kept only the in-frame ones, dropping some. The table has around 8,600 clones, around 87% seen once. A word on this clone: As yet, its antigen is unknown.

This CDR3 is built from 13 residues. The TCR originated in a male donor at least 60 years old with stage III lung adenocarcinoma. V is TRBV12-2 and J is TRBJ2-7; TRBD1 is the table's D call and was not checked against the DNA. TRBV12-2 is designated a pseudogene. The sequenced sample was peripheral blood, obtained before any cancer treatment. As DNA, the CDR3 is TGTGCAAGTCGCTTAGAGAACGACAGACCGTGCCCCGTC. Translating it yields CASRLENDRPCPV.